The clone carrying this TCR beta chain was counted at least ten times. No antigen is known for it. The sample belongs to a study of metastatic and nonmetastatic thyroid tumors. Study as a whole: Repertoire comparison spanned blood and tumor or nodule tissue of malignant and benign thyroid patients. Study-wide results and limits: Across blood and tumor, TCR beta diversity in malignant thyroid tumors was reportedly significantly higher than in benign nodules.

Methods used by the authors: The distant-metastasis classifier for papillary thyroid cancer was built from CDR3 differences across clinicopathological groups. TCRdb used MiXCR to call clones anew from the PCR reads. The V and J calls come from TCRdb's annotation, not from the publication. This table has 55,000 or so clones, more than 15% appearing once. Before thyroid surgery, none of the patients had received any treatment. The TCR sequence derives from a female donor with papillary thyroid cancer or a benign thyroid nodule (not recorded which). Some clones in this sample may be carry-over from other donors' samples. Sequenced: blood.

The CDR3 protein is CSAVLSGRRYNEQFF. CDR3 DNA sequence: TGCAGTGCGGTATTAAGCGGGAGACGCTACAATGAGCAGTTCTTC. The rearrangement joins TRBV20-1 to TRBJ2-1, with 8 positions matching TRBD2. Germline CDR1 reads DFQATT; CDR2 reads SNEGSKA (reference sequence). The CDR3 extends over 15 amino acids. V was clipped by 6 bases and J by 3 bases; unmatched bases: 10.